This T cell receptor beta chain originates from a study of T cells after yellow fever vaccination. J was trimmed by 4 bases and V by 5 bases; bases with no gene match: 6. CDR1 is SGHVS, CDR2 FNYEAQ, per germline. The CDR3 has 14 residues. The study's findings and limits: Although most clonotypes did not, a small share appeared in both CD4 and CD8 compartments. Bulk-population clonotypes that are abundant could appear as contaminants in FACS-sorted repertoires.

On this clonotype itself: Its cognate antigen is unknown.

The TCR cDNA carried a universal primer site and UMIs from 5'RACE template switching. TCRdb reanalysed the 5' RACE reads using MiXCR and keeps one entry per CDR3 protein. Of a few hundred thousand distinct CDR3 sequences in the sample, under 15% are singletons; the top ten hold 0.4% to 0.55%. Source: CD4+ T cells sorted from PBMCs, taken 45 days after the yellow fever booster vaccination. The chain uses TRBV7-6 and TRBJ2-5; 8 nucleotides match TRBD1. The clonotype was recovered from a man in his thirties or forties who received the YFV17D yellow fever vaccine. The CDR3: CASSPGGWVETQYF. In DNA form, the CDR3 reads TGTGCCAGCAGCCCAGGGGGCTGGGTAGAGACCCAGTACTTC. Looking up the rest from reference TRBV7-6 and TRBJ2-5 gives the full variable domain: GAGVSQSPRYKVTKRGQDVALRCDPISGHVSLYWYRQALGQGPEFLTYFNYEAQQDKSGLPNDRFSAERPEGSISTLTIQRTEQRDSAMYRCASSPGGWVETQYFGPGTRLLVL.